This record concerns one T cell receptor (beta chain) sequence. Its antigen is unknown. With 60 Vbeta and 13 Jbeta primers, the PCR was carried out. Sequencing was performed with immunoSEQ multiplex PCR; in TCRdb, only in-frame clones are kept and a portion is missing. The profile shows about 150,000 clones, over 70% of them singletons. V was pared by 7 bases and J by 7 bases, with 14 bases between. The CDR3 runs 13 residues. The V gene's germline CDR1 is MDHEN and CDR2 SYDVKM. Although they were nominally healthy when sampled, donors likely had unrecorded immune exposures. This sample is part of a study of cytomegalovirus exposure and HLA in healthy donors. Study-wide results and caveats: Cytomegalovirus association was assigned to about 150 TCR beta chains.

The origin of this receptor is a man aged 25-40 years in good health and CMV-seronegative. The specimen sequenced was PBMCs. The chain recombines TRBV28 with TRBJ1-5; D perhaps matches TRBD1 (5 bases). CDR3 residues: CASTRGVTQPQHF. The CDR3 nucleotides are TGTGCCAGCACCCGGGGGGTTACCCAGCCCCAGCATTTT.